Following are 30 T cell receptor beta chains from one sample sequenced in a study of identifying expanded T cells in peripheral blood. The repertoire was sequenced with immunoSEQ multiplex PCR; TCRdb's copy has only in-frame clones and lacks some. The sample carries about 100,000 clones, about 89% recorded once. The sequencing input was blood. The receptor set was obtained from a person aged 18 to 75 in good health.

The chain recombines TRBV7-2 with TRBJ1-1; D gene unclear. V lost 6 bases and J lost 1, with 9 bases in between. CDR1 and CDR2 from the germline V gene are SGHTA and FQGNSA. This CDR3 contains 13 residues. The CDR3 bases are TGTGCCAGCAGTTCCTACGGGAACACTGAAGCTTTCTTT. It specifies CASSSYGNTEAFF.

This chain links TRBV28 with TRBJ2-6; D gene unclear. The germline V and J ends were trimmed by 4 bases and 4 bases, with 14 bases remaining between them. From germline, CDR1 is MDHEN and CDR2 SYDVKM. This CDR3 is 16 amino acids long. This CDR3 reads CASSSPSGSGANVLTF. The CDR3, as DNA: TGTGCCAGCAGTTCCCCCTCTGGTTCAGGGGCCAACGTCCTGACTTTC.

The rearrangement uses TRBV27 and TRBJ2-5; TRBD1 matches 7 bases. This CDR3 has 13 amino acids. Unmatched junction bases numbered 8, after V lost 8 bases and J lost 5 bases. Germline V gene data show CDR1 as MNHEY and CDR2 as SMNVEV (reference sequence). CDR3 DNA sequence: TGTGCCAGCGGAAACAGGGGTCGGGAGACCCAGTACTTC. Translated, it gives CASGNRGRETQYF.

Points on this clone: This CDR3 is also generated by other DNA sequences in the sample. The chain links TRBV6-5 to TRBJ2-7; D is tentatively TRBD1 or TRBD2 (5 bases each). V was clipped by 5 bases and J by 0 bases, with 14 bases between them. Germline CDR1 and CDR2: MNHEY and SVGAGI. The CDR3 runs 15 residues. CDR3 DNA sequence: TGTGCCAGCAGTCCATCGGGGCTAAGCTCCTACGAGCAGTACTTC. Protein: CASSPSGLSSYEQYF.

V gene TRBV7-2 combines with J gene TRBJ1-5; D remains unclear. Between the trimmed V and J ends, which lost 0 bases and 0 bases, there was a span of 3 bases. This CDR3 has 14 residues. The germline CDR1 and CDR2 sequences are SGHTA and FQGNSA. As DNA, the CDR3 is TGTGCCAGCAGCTTAGCGGCTAGCAATCAGCCCCAGCATTTT. Amino acids: CASSLAASNQPQHF.

This sequence joins TRBV7-8 and TRBJ2-3, with 7 bases matching TRBD1. The CDR3 is made up of 16 amino acids. Germline CDR1 reads SGHVS; CDR2 reads FQNEAQ. The junction had 9 bases not matched to a gene; V was cut back by 5 bases and J by 1 base. The CDR3 DNA sequence: TGTGCCAGCAGCCTACAGGGGCGCCCAGGCACAGATACGCAGTATTTT. Protein: CASSLQGRPGTDTQYF.

This clone came up once. The rearrangement links TRBV4-2 to TRBJ2-7; no clear D. The germline V gene encodes CDR1 LGHNA and CDR2 YNFKEQ. V was shortened by 2 bases and J by 0 bases, with 14 bases between the two germline ends. This CDR3 is built from 16 residues. The CDR3 reads CASSQSVADPSYEQYF. The CDR3 DNA is TGTGCCAGCAGCCAATCTGTGGCAGACCCCTCCTACGAGCAGTACTTC.

The rearrangement uses TRBV6-5 and TRBJ2-3; D ambiguous. The CDR3 is 11 amino acids. CDR1 is MNHEY, CDR2 SVGAGI, per germline. V dropped 6 bases and J dropped 7 bases, with 8 bases sitting between them. CDR3 nucleotide sequence: TGTGCCAGCAGCTACGCGAATACGCAGTATTTT. This translates into CASSYANTQYF.

The chain employs TRBV27 and TRBJ2-1; TRBD1 is a possible D gene (6 bases). Trimming stripped 1 base from V and 15 bases from J, with 16 bases between. This CDR3 comprises 13 residues. Germline-derived CDR1 and CDR2 are MNHEY and SMNVEV (reference sequence). The CDR3, as DNA: TGTGCCAGCAGTTTATTAGGGCGGCAGGGGATGTTCTTC. It yields the protein CASSLLGRQGMFF.

This clone was seen only a few times. The chain carries TRBV7-2 and TRBJ2-1, with 9 nucleotides matching TRBD2. J lost 6 bases, V lost 2 bases, and 5 bases had no gene match. The germline gives CDR1 SGHTA, CDR2 FQGNSA. The CDR3 spans 15 residues. The CDR3 region is CASSLWTSASNEQFF. In DNA form, the CDR3 reads TGTGCCAGCAGCTTATGGACTAGCGCGTCCAATGAGCAGTTCTTC.

The chain uses TRBV30 and TRBJ1-1, with D tentatively TRBD1 (5 bases). With 1 base removed from V and 3 bases from J, the gap between germline ends came to 9 bases. The CDR3 has 13 amino acids. From germline, CDR1 is GTSNPN and CDR2 SVGIG (reference sequence). This CDR3 is CAWSAQVDTEAFF. CDR3 DNA sequence: TGTGCCTGGAGTGCACAGGTGGACACTGAAGCTTTCTTT.

The chain employs TRBV7-2 and TRBJ2-3; 10 bases are shared with TRBD1. Germline CDR1 is SGHTA and CDR2 is FQGNSA. The CDR3 loop spans 17 amino acids. V shed 4 bases and J 0 bases; nucleotides not matched to a gene: 7. CDR3 nucleotides: TGTGCCAGCAGCTCCCGGGACAGGGGCCGAAGCACAGATACGCAGTATTTT. It is translated as CASSSRDRGRSTDTQYF.

The chain recombines TRBV7-2 with TRBJ1-2; tentative D call: TRBD1 (6 bases). CDR3 length equals 15 residues. The ends were cut back, 3 bases at V and 5 bases at J, with 16 bases in the middle. CDR1 and CDR2 (germline): SGHTA, FQGNSA. The CDR3 DNA follows: TGTGCCAGCAGCTTCCAGAGGCCAGGGGTTTATGGCTACACCTTC. This sequence encodes CASSFQRPGVYGYTF. Using reference TRBV7-2 and TRBJ1-2 for the parts outside the CDR3, the full variable domain is GAGVSQSPSNKVTEKGKDVELRCDPISGHTALYWYRQSLGQGLEFLIYFQGNSAPDKSGLPSDRFSAERTGGSVSTLTIQRTQQEDSAVYLCASSFQRPGVYGYTFGSGTRLTVV.

This chain connects TRBV9 to TRBJ2-2, with D perhaps matching TRBD1 (5 bases). The CDR3 is 13 residues long. V lost 0 bases to trimming and J lost 7 bases, with 7 bases between them. Germline lookup yields CDR1 SGDLS and CDR2 YYNGEE. The CDR3, as DNA: TGTGCCAGCAGCGTAGAAGGGGTCGGGGAGCTGTTTTTT. Its translation: CASSVEGVGELFF. Looking up the rest from reference TRBV9 and TRBJ2-2 gives the full variable domain: DSGVTQTPKHLITATGQRVTLRCSPRSGDLSVYWYQQSLDQGLQFLIQYYNGEERAKGNILERFSAQQFPDLHSELNLSSLELGDSALYFCASSVEGVGELFFGEGSRLTVL.

The chain combines TRBV6-1 with TRBJ2-2, with TRBD1 as a possible D gene (7 bases). Germline V CDR1 and CDR2: MNHNS, SASEGT. The CDR3 consists of 18 residues. The V end lost 2 bases, the J end lost 7 bases, and 23 bases lay between the germline ends. In nucleotides, the CDR3 is TGTGCCAGCAGTGAATTTATTCCCCAGGGGGGCCGGAACGGGGAGCTGTTTTTT. Translated, it gives CASSEFIPQGGRNGELFF.

This chain links TRBV5-1 with TRBJ1-1, with D unresolved. Germline lookup yields CDR1 SGHRS and CDR2 YFSETQ. V lost 0 bases, J lost 8 bases, and 8 bases lay in between. The CDR3 sequence is 12 residues long. CDR3 loop: CASSLVEREAFF. The CDR3 region has the DNA TGCGCCAGCAGCTTGGTAGAGAGAGAAGCTTTCTTT.

The gene calls are TRBV5-4 and TRBJ1-1; TRBD1 matches at 7 bases. Per germline, CDR1 SGHNT and CDR2 YYREEE (reference sequence). This CDR3 has 15 residues. The V gene end was trimmed by 0 bases and the J gene end by 0 bases; junction bases not matched to a gene: 2. CDR3 sequence reads: CASSLAGTVNTEAFF. The CDR3 nucleotides are TGTGCCAGCAGCTTGGCAGGGACAGTGAACACTGAAGCTTTCTTT.

The CDR3 DNA reads as TGTGCCAGCAGCCGATCCCCGGGACAAGGAAACACCATATATTTT. As protein: CASSRSPGQGNTIYF. The genes are TRBV5-6 and TRBJ1-3; tentative D call: TRBD1 (6 bases). The CDR3 covers 15 residues. V dropped 4 bases and J dropped 4 bases, with 15 bases sitting between them. Germline V gene data show CDR1 as SGHDT and CDR2 as YYEEEE. The variable domain in full, completed from reference TRBV5-6 and TRBJ1-3, reads DAGVTQSPTHLIKTRGQQVTLRCSPKSGHDTVSWYQQALGQGPQFIFQYYEEEERQRGNFPDRFSGHQFPNYSSELNVNALLLGDSALYLCASSRSPGQGNTIYFGEGSWLTVV.

The chain is built from TRBV19 and TRBJ1-2; D perhaps matches TRBD1 (5 bases). Germline CDR1 LNHDA, CDR2 SQIVND (reference sequence). This CDR3 has 14 residues. V lost 5 bases and J 6 bases, leaving 16 bases between the germline ends. CDR3 nucleotides: TGTGCCAGTAGTTGGCCAGGGACGGGTAATGGCTACACCTTC. This codes for CASSWPGTGNGYTF.

The J gene is TRBJ2-5, the V gene TRBV27; 9 bases align to TRBD1. CDR1 and CDR2 from the germline V gene are MNHEY and SMNVEV (reference sequence). The length of the CDR3 is 15 residues. The V and J ends lost 0 bases and 6 bases, in that order; junction bases with no gene match: 5. CDR3 nucleotides: TGTGCCAGCAGTTTATCCGGGACAGGGCAACAGACCCAGTACTTC. Its translation: CASSLSGTGQQTQYF.

The rearrangement uses TRBV7-8 and TRBJ2-6; unclear D gene. The CDR3 is 14 residues long. V lost 3 bases and J lost 1, with 4 bases in between. The germline gives CDR1 SGHVS, CDR2 FQNEAQ. CDR3 sequence (DNA): TGTGCCAGCAGCTTGGGGTCTGGGGCCAACGTCCTGACTTTC. This translates into CASSLGSGANVLTF.

The chain recombines TRBV9 with TRBJ1-2; 7 positions match TRBD1. The germline V gene has CDR1 SGDLS and CDR2 YYNGEE. CDR3 length equals 14 residues. V trimming: 0 bases; J trimming: 4 bases; junction bases outside the gene matches: 3. CDR3: CASSVGPGGYGYTF. Written as DNA, the CDR3 is TGTGCCAGCAGCGTAGGCCCAGGGGGCTATGGCTACACCTTC. Filled out from reference TRBV9 and TRBJ1-2, the complete variable domain reads DSGVTQTPKHLITATGQRVTLRCSPRSGDLSVYWYQQSLDQGLQFLIQYYNGEERAKGNILERFSAQQFPDLHSELNLSSLELGDSALYFCASSVGPGGYGYTFGSGTRLTVV.

V and J are TRBV6-1 and TRBJ2-1, with 14 bases fitting TRBD2. The V gene end was trimmed by 6 bases and the J gene end by 16 bases; junction bases not matched to a gene: 8. CDR1 MNHNS and CDR2 SASEGT come from the germline V gene. This CDR3 spans 13 amino acids. CDR3 sequence (DNA): TGTGCCAGCAGCGGGACTAGCGGGGGTGATGGCTTCTTC. Translated, it gives CASSGTSGGDGFF.

This sequence joins TRBV7-9 and TRBJ1-6; D gene uncertain. The V and J ends lost 1 base and 7 bases respectively, with 11 bases between them. CDR3 length equals 15 residues. CDR1 is SEHNR, CDR2 FQNEAQ, per germline (reference sequence). DNA for the CDR3: TGTGCCAGCAGCTTAGGGCAAGGAGAGAATTCACCCCTCCACTTT. Amino acids: CASSLGQGENSPLHF.

The gene calls are TRBV18 and TRBJ1-1, with 9 bases that match TRBD1. This CDR3 spans 16 amino acids. Germline trimming cut 2 bases from V and 5 bases from J; bases unmatched to any gene: 9. Germline-derived CDR1 and CDR2 are KGHSH and LQKENI. DNA of the CDR3: TGTGCCAGCTCACCATCTAACAGGGGGCGAGGTACTGAAGCTTTCTTT. It yields the protein CASSPSNRGRGTEAFF.

The rearrangement links TRBV4-3 to TRBJ1-6, with 9 bases aligning to TRBD1. CDR1 is LGHNA and CDR2 is YSLEER in the germline V gene. There are 14 residues in the CDR3. V lost 0 bases to trimming and J lost 10 bases; unmatched junction nucleotides: 1. CDR3 residues: CASSQETGGSPLHF. The CDR3 DNA follows: TGCGCCAGCAGCCAAGAGACAGGGGGGTCACCCCTCCACTTT.

The chain couples TRBV5-5 to TRBJ2-5; TRBD2 matches 12 bases. The CDR3 is 15 residues long. The germline CDR1 and CDR2 sequences are SGHKS and YYEKEE (reference sequence). V gave up 2 bases and J gave up 5 bases; unmatched junction bases: 4. CDR3 in DNA: TGTGCCAGCAGCTTACTAGCGGGGGGTCGGGAGACCCAGTACTTC. It codes for CASSLLAGGRETQYF.

This clone was seen more than once but under ten times. The chain carries TRBV27 and TRBJ1-5; D remains ambiguous. The CDR3 extends over 14 amino acids. Germline assignment: CDR1 MNHEY and CDR2 SMNVEV (reference sequence). V dropped 6 bases and J dropped 1 base, with 10 bases sitting between them. The CDR3: CASSAGWSNQPQHF. The DNA of the CDR3 is TGTGCCAGCAGCGCCGGGTGGAGCAATCAGCCCCAGCATTTT.

The chain carries TRBV4-3 and TRBJ2-5; tentative D call: TRBD2 (7 bases). Deletions cut 0 bases from V and 5 bases from J, with 13 bases between. Germline-derived CDR1 and CDR2 are LGHNA and YSLEER. The CDR3 runs to 15 residues. CDR3 in amino acids: CASSQDFRGAETQYF. CDR3 DNA sequence: TGCGCCAGCAGCCAAGATTTTCGGGGGGCCGAGACCCAGTACTTC.

This chain links TRBV12-2 with TRBJ1-1; the table's TRBD1 call for D was not verified on the DNA. TRBV12-2 is reported as a pseudogene. This CDR3 region has 14 residues. CDR3 sequence: CASRCGQGRTEAFF. DNA for the CDR3: TGTGCAAGTCGCTGTGGACAGGGGAGGACTGAAGCTTTCTTT.